This T cell receptor (beta chain) originates from a study of CD8 T cells in ankylosing spondylitis (dated 2017 in TCRdb). Context from the whole study: T cell receptor beta repertoires were profiled in healthy donors and ankylosing spondylitis patients so that disease-linked TCR variants could be found. Peripheral blood samples were taken, and synovial fluid was additionally collected from ankylosing spondylitis patients. The full study cohort was made up of 25 ankylosing spondylitis patients and 108 healthy donors. Broader findings and caveats from the paper: A TCR beta motif made up of eight or nine highly homologous amino acid variants appeared to be characteristic of blood from ankylosing spondylitis patients. In peripheral blood, the disease-linked clones were found at relatively low frequencies and had a CD8+ phenotype. Some motif variants were previously reported in synovial fluid and blood of reactive arthritis patients, suggesting common disease-initiation mechanisms. The disease-linked clones were reported as significantly enriched in matched synovial fluid samples from ankylosing spondylitis patients.

The CDR3, cysteine through phenylalanine, is 20 amino acids long. Left in the record is the CDR3 DNA by itself, 60 bases read in frame from the first base. The V end gives up 6 bases and the J end 1 base, leaving 22 bases in the junction not matched to a gene. The germline V gene specifies MNHEY as CDR1 and SVGEGT as CDR2. The data were produced on an Illumina HiSeq 2500. Quantitative 5'-RACE with molecular barcodes was used to prepare TCR beta libraries. The original methods were these. To identify disease-linked TCR variants, a new computational method was used, one built on a probabilistic model of VDJ rearrangement. TCRdb reworked the public reads: Q25 trimming with fastp, MiXCR clone assembly, productive beta chains retained. Each entry merges the rows of one CDR3 protein and shows their most common DNA and genes. V and J calls and clone size were set by TCRdb, not the authors. The sample includes roughly 8,100 distinct CDR3 sequences, with 8.2% observed a single time. Approximately 22% of the sample is taken by the ten largest.

In its sample, this clonotype was seen a few times. The antigen this receptor binds is unknown. Base qualities are not recorded, but no much larger clone differs from it by a single base. Sequenced input: blood, either unsorted or a sorted T cell fraction (not recorded which). The V gene is TRBV6-2 or TRBV6-3 and the J gene is TRBJ1-1, and 8 bases in between align with TRBD1. The TCR originated in a male donor with ankylosing spondylitis or in good health (not recorded which). In nucleotides, the sequence is TGTGCCAGCAGCGGGGACAGGCTCAGACACGACCAGAGGAAGAACACTGAAGCTTTCTTT. The translation is CASSGDRLRHDQRKNTEAFF.